The clone carrying this T cell receptor (beta chain) has more than one count but fewer than ten. The target antigen is unknown. Germline CDR1 and CDR2: SGDLS and YYNGEE. The CDR3 loop spans 17 amino acids. V lost 4 bases, J lost 8 bases, and 17 bases stayed unmatched. The record originates from a study of beta chain features in type 1 diabetes. Study-wide findings and caveats: Shortening that was moderate but significant affected the TCRB CDR3s of Type 1 diabetes patients in all four CD4+ subsets. Sequencing used cDNA, and cells with high TCR expression could therefore be over-represented.

Expressed TCRB transcripts were sequenced because the isolated RNA had all been reverse transcribed beforehand. Sequenced by immunoSEQ multiplex PCR; TCRdb stores in-frame clones only, minus some. The sample carries under 300,000 clones, approximately 16% recorded once. The specimen was naive CD4+ T cells from blood. This clonotype was sampled from a man aged 25 to 40 with type 1 diabetes. V is TRBV9 and J is TRBJ2-1; 8 bases match TRBD1. The CDR3: CASSPLGQAVQGDEQFF. The CDR3 DNA reads as TGTGCCAGCAGCCCCCTGGGACAGGCGGTACAGGGCGATGAGCAGTTCTTC.